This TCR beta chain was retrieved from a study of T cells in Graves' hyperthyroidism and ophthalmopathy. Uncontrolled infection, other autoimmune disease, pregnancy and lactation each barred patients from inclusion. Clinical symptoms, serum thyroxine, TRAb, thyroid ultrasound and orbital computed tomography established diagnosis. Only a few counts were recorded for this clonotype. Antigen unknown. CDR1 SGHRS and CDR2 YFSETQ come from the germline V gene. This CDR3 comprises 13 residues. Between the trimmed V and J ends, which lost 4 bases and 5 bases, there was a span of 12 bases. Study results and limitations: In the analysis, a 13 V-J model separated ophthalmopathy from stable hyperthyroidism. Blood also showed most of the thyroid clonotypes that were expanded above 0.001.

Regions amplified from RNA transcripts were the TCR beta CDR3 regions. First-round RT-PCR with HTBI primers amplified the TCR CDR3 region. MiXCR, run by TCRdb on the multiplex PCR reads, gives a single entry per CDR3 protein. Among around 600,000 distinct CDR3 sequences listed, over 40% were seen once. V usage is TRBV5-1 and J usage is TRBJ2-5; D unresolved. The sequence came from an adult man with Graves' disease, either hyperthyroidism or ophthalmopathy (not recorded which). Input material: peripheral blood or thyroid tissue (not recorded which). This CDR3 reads CASSPEIGETQYF. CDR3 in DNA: TGCGCCAGCAGCCCGGAAATAGGGGAGACCCAGTACTTC.